This TCR beta chain was recovered during a study of PD-1 blockade in classical Hodgkin lymphoma. As for time point: newly diagnosed, previously untreated cHL patient sample. Untreated, newly diagnosed classical Hodgkin lymphoma PBMCs were used for comparison. Findings of the study overall: With respect to the repertoire differences, their causes, possibly disease activity or prior therapy, remain undefined. At baseline, newly diagnosed patients reportedly showed less TCR diversity than healthy donors.

Measured with immunoSEQ multiplex PCR; TCRdb has only the in-frame clones, and not every one. The table has about 16,000 clones, about 83% seen once. Turning to this clone: Its antigen is still unknown.

The TCR was taken from a human donor with classical Hodgkin lymphoma. Source material: peripheral blood mononuclear cells (PBMCs).

CDR3 in DNA: TGTGCCAGCAGCTCCCTACTGACAGGTGCTGGAAACACCATATATTTT. This encodes CASSSLLTGAGNTIYF. The chain employs TRBV13 and TRBJ1-3, with TRBD1 as a possible D gene (6 bases). V lost 4 bases to trimming and J lost 2 bases, with 15 bases between them. The CDR3 length is 16 residues. CDR1 and CDR2 from the germline V gene are PRHDT and FYEKMQ (reference sequence). Full variable domain (rest looked up from reference TRBV13 and TRBJ1-3): AAGVIQSPRHLIKEKRETATLKCYPIPRHDTVYWYQQGPGQDPQFLISFYEKMQSDKGSIPDRFSAQQFSDYHSELNMSSLELGDSALYFCASSSLLTGAGNTIYFGEGSWLTVV.